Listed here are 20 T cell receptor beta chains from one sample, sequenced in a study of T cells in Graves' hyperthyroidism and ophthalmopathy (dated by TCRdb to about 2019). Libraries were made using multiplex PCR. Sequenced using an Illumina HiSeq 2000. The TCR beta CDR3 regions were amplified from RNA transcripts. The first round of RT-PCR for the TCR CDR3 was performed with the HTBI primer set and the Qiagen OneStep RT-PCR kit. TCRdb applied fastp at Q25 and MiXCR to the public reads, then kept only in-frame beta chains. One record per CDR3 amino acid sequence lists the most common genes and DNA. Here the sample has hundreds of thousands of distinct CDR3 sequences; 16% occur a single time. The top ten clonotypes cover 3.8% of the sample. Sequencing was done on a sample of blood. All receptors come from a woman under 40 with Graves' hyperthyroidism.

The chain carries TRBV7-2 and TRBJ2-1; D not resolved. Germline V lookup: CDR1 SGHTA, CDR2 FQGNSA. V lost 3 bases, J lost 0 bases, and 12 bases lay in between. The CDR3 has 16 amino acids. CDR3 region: CASSFSGLSSYNEQFF. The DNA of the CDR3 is TGTGCCAGCAGCTTTTCCGGGTTGAGCTCCTACAATGAGCAGTTCTTC.

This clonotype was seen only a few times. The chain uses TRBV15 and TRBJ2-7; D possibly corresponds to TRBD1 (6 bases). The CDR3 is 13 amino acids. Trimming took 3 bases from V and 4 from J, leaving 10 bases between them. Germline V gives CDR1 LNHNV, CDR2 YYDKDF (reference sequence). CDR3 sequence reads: CATSRETGYEQYF. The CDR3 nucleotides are TGTGCCACCAGCAGGGAGACAGGATACGAGCAGTACTTC.

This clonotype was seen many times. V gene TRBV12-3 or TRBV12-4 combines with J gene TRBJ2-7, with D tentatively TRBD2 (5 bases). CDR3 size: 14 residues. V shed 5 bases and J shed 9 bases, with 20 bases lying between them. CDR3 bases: TGTGCCAGCAGTACCTCAGCGGAGACTACGGGGCAGTACTTC. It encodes CASSTSAETTGQYF.

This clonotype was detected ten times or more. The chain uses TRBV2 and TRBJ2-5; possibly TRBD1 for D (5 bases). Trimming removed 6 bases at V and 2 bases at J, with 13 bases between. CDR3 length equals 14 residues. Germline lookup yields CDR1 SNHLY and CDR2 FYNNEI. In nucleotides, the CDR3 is TGTGCCAGCAGACCGGTCACAGGACAAGAGACCCAGTACTTC. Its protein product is CASRPVTGQETQYF.

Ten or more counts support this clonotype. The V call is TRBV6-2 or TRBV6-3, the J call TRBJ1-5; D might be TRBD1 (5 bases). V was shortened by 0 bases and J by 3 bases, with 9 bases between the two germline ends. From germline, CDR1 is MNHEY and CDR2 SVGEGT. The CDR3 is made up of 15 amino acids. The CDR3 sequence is CASSYSGHFNQPQHF. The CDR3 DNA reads TGTGCCAGCAGTTACTCCGGACACTTCAATCAGCCCCAGCATTTT.

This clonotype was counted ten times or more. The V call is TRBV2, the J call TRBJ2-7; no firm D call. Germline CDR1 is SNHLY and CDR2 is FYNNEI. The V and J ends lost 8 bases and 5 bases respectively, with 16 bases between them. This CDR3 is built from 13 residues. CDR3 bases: TGTGCCAGCCGGGCCCCTGAATGGAACGAGCAGTACTTC. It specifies CASRAPEWNEQYF.

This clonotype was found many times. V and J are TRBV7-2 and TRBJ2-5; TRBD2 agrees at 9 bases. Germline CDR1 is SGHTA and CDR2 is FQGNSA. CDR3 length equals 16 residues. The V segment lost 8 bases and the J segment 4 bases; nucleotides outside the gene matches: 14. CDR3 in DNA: TGTGCCAGCCGCCCCCGGGGCGGGAGGGCCAGAGAGACCCAGTACTTC. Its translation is CASRPRGGRARETQYF.

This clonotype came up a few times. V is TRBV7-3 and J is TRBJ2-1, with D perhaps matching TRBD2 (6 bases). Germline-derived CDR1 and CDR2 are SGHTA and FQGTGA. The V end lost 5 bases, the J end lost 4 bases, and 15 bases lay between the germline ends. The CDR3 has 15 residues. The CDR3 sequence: CASSRRRTIYNEQFF. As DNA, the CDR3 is TGTGCCAGCAGCCGCAGGAGGACTATATACAATGAGCAGTTCTTC. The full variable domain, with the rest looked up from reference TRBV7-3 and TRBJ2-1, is GAGVSQTPSNKVTEKGKYVELRCDPISGHTALYWYRQSLGQGPEFLIYFQGTGAADDSGLPNDRFFAVRPEGSVSTLKIQRTERGDSAVYLCASSRRRTIYNEQFFGPGTRLTVL.

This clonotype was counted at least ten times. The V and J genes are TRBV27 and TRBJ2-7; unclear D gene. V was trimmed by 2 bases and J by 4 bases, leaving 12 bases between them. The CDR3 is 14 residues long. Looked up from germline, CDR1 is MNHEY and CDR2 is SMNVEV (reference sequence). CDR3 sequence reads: CASSLTEVGYEQYF. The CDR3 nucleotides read TGTGCCAGCAGTTTAACCGAGGTTGGATACGAGCAGTACTTC.

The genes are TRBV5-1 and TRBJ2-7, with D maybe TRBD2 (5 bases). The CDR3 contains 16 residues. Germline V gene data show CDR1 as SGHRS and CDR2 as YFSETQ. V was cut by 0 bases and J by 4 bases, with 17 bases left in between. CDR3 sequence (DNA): TGCGCCAGCAGCTTGGTCAGTTCGGCGGGTATGTACGAGCAGTACTTC. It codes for CASSLVSSAGMYEQYF.

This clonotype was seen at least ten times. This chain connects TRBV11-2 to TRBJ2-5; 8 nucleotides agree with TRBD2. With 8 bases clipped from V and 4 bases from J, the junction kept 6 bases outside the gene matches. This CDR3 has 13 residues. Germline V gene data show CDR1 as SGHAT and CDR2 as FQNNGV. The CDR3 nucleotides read TGTGCCAGCGCAGGCGGGAGGCCAGAGACCCAGTACTTC. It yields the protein CASAGGRPETQYF. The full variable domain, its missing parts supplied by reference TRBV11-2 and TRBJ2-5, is EAGVAQSPRYKIIEKRQSVAFWCNPISGHATLYWYQQILGQGPKLLIQFQNNGVVDDSQLPKDRFSAERLKGVDSTLKIQPAKLEDSAVYLCASAGGRPETQYFGPGTRLLVL.

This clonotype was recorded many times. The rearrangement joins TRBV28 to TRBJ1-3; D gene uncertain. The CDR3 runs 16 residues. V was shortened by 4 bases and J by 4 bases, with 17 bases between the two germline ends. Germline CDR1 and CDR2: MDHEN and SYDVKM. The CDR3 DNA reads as TGTGCCAGCAGTTCCGGGCCCTCACTAGCCGGAAACACCATATATTTT. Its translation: CASSSGPSLAGNTIYF.

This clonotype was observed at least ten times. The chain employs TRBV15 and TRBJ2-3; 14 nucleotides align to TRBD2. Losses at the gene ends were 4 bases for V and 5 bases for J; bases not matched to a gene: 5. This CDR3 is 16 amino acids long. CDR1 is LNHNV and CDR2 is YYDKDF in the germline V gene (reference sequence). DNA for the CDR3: TGTGCCACCAGCACGGGACTAGCGGGAGTAAGAGATACGCAGTATTTT. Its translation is CATSTGLAGVRDTQYF.

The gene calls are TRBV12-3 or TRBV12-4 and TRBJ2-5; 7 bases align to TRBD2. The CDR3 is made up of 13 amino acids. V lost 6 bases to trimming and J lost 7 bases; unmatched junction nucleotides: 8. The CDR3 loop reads CASSLSGLGTQYF. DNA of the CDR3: TGTGCCAGCAGCCTTAGCGGGCTCGGGACCCAGTACTTC.

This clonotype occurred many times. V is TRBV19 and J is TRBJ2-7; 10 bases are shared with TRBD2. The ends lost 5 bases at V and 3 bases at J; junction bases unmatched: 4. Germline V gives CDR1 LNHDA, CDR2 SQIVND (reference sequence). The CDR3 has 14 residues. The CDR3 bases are TGTGCCAGTAGTCGTAGCGGGAGGTTCTACGAGCAGTACTTC. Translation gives CASSRSGRFYEQYF.

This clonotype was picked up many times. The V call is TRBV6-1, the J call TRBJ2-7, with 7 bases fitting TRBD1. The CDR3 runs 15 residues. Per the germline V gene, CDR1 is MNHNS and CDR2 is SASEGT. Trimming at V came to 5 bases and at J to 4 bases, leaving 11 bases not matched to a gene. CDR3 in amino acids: CASSYVLGQVYEQYF. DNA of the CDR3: TGTGCCAGCAGTTACGTCCTAGGACAGGTGTACGAGCAGTACTTC.

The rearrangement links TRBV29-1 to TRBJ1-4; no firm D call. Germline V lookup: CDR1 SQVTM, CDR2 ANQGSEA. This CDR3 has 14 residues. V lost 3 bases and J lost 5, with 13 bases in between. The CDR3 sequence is CSVDRVGNNEKLFF. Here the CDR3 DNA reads TGCAGCGTTGATCGCGTCGGAAACAATGAAAAACTGTTTTTT.

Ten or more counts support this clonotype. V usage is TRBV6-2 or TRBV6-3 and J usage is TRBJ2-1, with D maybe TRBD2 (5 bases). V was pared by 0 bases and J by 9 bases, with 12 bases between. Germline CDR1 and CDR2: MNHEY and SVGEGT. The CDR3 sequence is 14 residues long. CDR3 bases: TGTGCCAGCAGTTACTCGGCTAGCAATGGTGAGCAGTTCTTC. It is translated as CASSYSASNGEQFF.

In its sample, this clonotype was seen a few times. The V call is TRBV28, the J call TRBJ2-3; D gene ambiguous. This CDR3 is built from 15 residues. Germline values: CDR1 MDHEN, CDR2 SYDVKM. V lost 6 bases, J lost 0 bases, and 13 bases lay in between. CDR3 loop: CASSTPLQSTDTQYF. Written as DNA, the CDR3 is TGTGCCAGCAGCACCCCCCTCCAAAGCACAGATACGCAGTATTTT.

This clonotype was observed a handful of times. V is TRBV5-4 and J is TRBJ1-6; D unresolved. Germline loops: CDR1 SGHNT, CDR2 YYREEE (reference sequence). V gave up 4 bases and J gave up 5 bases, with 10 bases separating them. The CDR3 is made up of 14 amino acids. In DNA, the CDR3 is TGTGCCAGCAGCATTGACGGAGATAATTCACCCCTCCACTTT. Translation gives CASSIDGDNSPLHF.